This TCR beta chain was sequenced for a study of cytomegalovirus exposure and HLA in healthy donors. Primers for the PCR totalled 60 Vbeta and 13 Jbeta. Profiling relied on immunoSEQ multiplex PCR, and the TCRdb table lists in-frame clones only, not all of them. In the table there are some 120,000 clones, around three quarters of which are singletons. Germline CDR1 is SQVTM and CDR2 is ANQGSEA. The CDR3 consists of 14 residues. The sequence was collected from a man between 18 and 35 years old in good health and CMV-seronegative. The chain recombines TRBV29-1 with TRBJ2-5, with D tentatively TRBD2 (6 bases). The DNA end lines up better with TRBJ2-7; the J call may be wrong. Material: PBMCs. CDR3 DNA sequence: TGCAGCGTTGACTCCGGGACTCTCTCCTACGAGCAGTACTTC. Its translation is CSVDSGTLSYEQYF.